Listed below are T cell receptor beta chains from one sample, sequenced in a study of shared clonotypes between healthy human individuals. Sequencing used immunoSEQ multiplex PCR; TCRdb keeps in-frame clones, though not all of them. The repertoire includes roughly 2 million clones, about 94% of them detected once, and roughly 0.13% sits in the top ten. The sequenced sample was naive CD4+ T cells sorted from blood. These receptors all stem from a young man in good health. CDR3s include the opening cysteine and the closing phenylalanine or tryptophan. A D gene is named only where the DNA matches it firmly. Part of the rows lack a size; the others show once, few, many or a class for expanded clones.

j_call	clone_size	v_call	d_call	cdr3_aa	cdr3_nt
TRBJ1-6	NA	TRBV29-1	NA	CSVGDAASPLHF	TGCAGCGTTGGGGATGCGGCCTCACCCCTCCACTTT
TRBJ1-6	NA	TRBV29-1	NA	CSVEVSPGSPLHF	TGCAGCGTTGAGGTCTCCCCGGGGTCACCCCTCCACTTT
TRBJ1-2	NA	TRBV30	TRBD1	CAWDRGTF	TGTGCCTGGGACAGGGGAACCTTC
TRBJ2-2	NA	TRBV6-1	TRBD2	CASRGGRGSTGELFF	TGTGCCAGCAGGGGTGGGCGGGGGTCAACCGGGGAGCTGTTTTTT
TRBJ1-2	NA	TRBV5-1	NA	CASSLTVSYGYTF	TGCGCCAGCAGCCTTACGGTTTCCTATGGCTACACCTTC
TRBJ2-1	NA	TRBV5-4	NA	CASSLGQVYNEQFF	TGTGCCAGCAGCTTGGGGCAGGTGTACAATGAGCAGTTCTTC
TRBJ2-1	NA	TRBV10-2	TRBD2	CASKLAGVLNEQFF	TGCGCCAGCAAACTAGCGGGAGTTTTGAATGAGCAGTTCTTC
TRBJ2-5	NA	TRBV7-9	NA	CASSFMTDWQTQYF	TGTGCCAGCAGCTTTATGACAGACTGGCAGACCCAGTACTTC
TRBJ2-1	NA	TRBV11-2	NA	CASSTPRVAGYNEQFF	TGTGCCAGCAGCACACCCCGAGTCGCGGGTTACAATGAGCAGTTCTTC
TRBJ2-3	NA	TRBV11-3	NA	CASSLSRATDTQYF	TGTGCCAGCAGCTTATCTAGGGCCACAGATACGCAGTATTTT
TRBJ2-3	NA	TRBV10-1	NA	CASSEPTADTQYF	TGCGCCAGCAGTGAACCCACGGCAGATACGCAGTATTTT
TRBJ1-6	NA	TRBV11-2	NA	CASSPKGPLHF	TGTGCCAGCAGCCCCAAAGGGCCCCTCCACTTT
TRBJ1-2	NA	TRBV6-6	TRBD1	CASSYPTGSNYGYTF	TGTGCCAGCAGTTACCCGACAGGGTCTAACTATGGCTACACCTTC
TRBJ2-7	NA	TRBV9	NA	CASSPYRGLPYEQYF	TGTGCCAGCAGCCCCTACAGGGGACTGCCCTACGAGCAGTACTTC
TRBJ1-1	once	TRBV11-2	NA	CASSSIGGNTEAFF	TGTGCCAGCAGCAGCATTGGCGGGAACACTGAAGCTTTCTTT
TRBJ2-5	NA	TRBV10-3	NA	CAISEGRAETQYF	TGTGCCATCAGTGAGGGCAGGGCGGAGACCCAGTACTTC
TRBJ2-7	NA	TRBV30	NA	CAWSVQGYEQYF	TGTGCCTGGAGTGTACAGGGATACGAGCAGTACTTC
TRBJ2-1	NA	TRBV10-3	NA	CAISESGQHNEQFF	TGTGCCATCAGTGAGTCGGGACAACACAATGAGCAGTTCTTC
TRBJ2-7	NA	TRBV6-5	NA	CASKGGQSEQYF	TGTGCCAGCAAGGGTGGGCAATCCGAGCAGTACTTC
TRBJ1-1	NA	TRBV5-1	NA	CASSLVMENTEAFF	TGCGCCAGCAGCTTAGTCATGGAGAACACTGAAGCTTTCTTT
TRBJ1-6	NA	TRBV18	TRBD1	CASHSGQGAPWGSPLHF	TGTGCCAGCCACTCCGGACAGGGGGCTCCTTGGGGTTCACCCCTCCACTTT
TRBJ2-5	NA	TRBV14	TRBD2	CASSQDWRGVLQETQYF	TGTGCCAGCAGCCAAGATTGGCGGGGGGTCCTCCAAGAGACCCAGTACTTC
TRBJ2-3	once	TRBV6-6	NA	CASSYWRGVSSDTQYF	TGTGCCAGCAGTTACTGGCGGGGCGTATCCTCGGATACGCAGTATTTT
TRBJ2-7	NA	TRBV10-3	NA	CAIRETGNSYEQYF	TGTGCCATCAGGGAGACAGGTAACTCCTACGAGCAGTACTTC
TRBJ2-3	NA	TRBV5-1	TRBD1	CASSPQGQITDTQYF	TGCGCCAGCAGCCCGCAGGGACAGATCACAGATACGCAGTATTTT
TRBJ2-7	NA	TRBV4-1	TRBD2	CASSQEAGLASYEQYF	TGCGCCAGCAGCCAAGAGGCGGGACTAGCATCCTACGAGCAGTACTTC
TRBJ1-6	NA	TRBV5-6	NA	CASSRTPGTGNNSPLHF	TGTGCCAGCAGCCGAACCCCTGGGACGGGGAATAATTCACCCCTCCACTTT
TRBJ2-1	NA	TRBV9	NA	CASSVDGGAYNEQFF	TGTGCCAGCAGCGTAGACGGTGGTGCCTACAATGAGCAGTTCTTC
TRBJ2-2	NA	TRBV5-6	TRBD2	CASSWTSENTGELFF	TGTGCCAGCAGCTGGACTAGCGAGAACACCGGGGAGCTGTTTTTT